This entry describes one TCR beta chain. Stated time point: pre-treatment baseline. Response was assessed by RECIST 1.1 at 12 weeks, except a couple of rapid progressors. The record originates from a study of blood T cell dynamics during melanoma immunotherapy. The wider study: Metastatic melanoma patients received first-line pembrolizumab or nivolumab plus ipilimumab.

The CDR3 is 17 residues long. CDR1 is MDHEN and CDR2 is SYDVKM in the germline V gene. V lost 4 bases to trimming and J lost 5 bases; unmatched junction nucleotides: 16. A fixed DNA input of about 350 ng was used per bulk PBMC sample. Only in-frame clones appear in the TCRdb table, and some are missing; sequencing was by immunoSEQ multiplex PCR. Found here are tens of thousands of clones, about 90% of them singletons; the top ten hold roughly 1.2%. This sequence was found in a human donor with melanoma. This chain uses TRBV28 with TRBJ1-1; 7 bases match TRBD1. Sequencing was performed on blood, taken from a patient treated with checkpoint blockade. The CDR3 loop reads CASSSPGTVFMRTEAFF. In DNA, the CDR3 is TGTGCCAGCAGTTCCCCCGGGACAGTTTTCATGAGGACTGAAGCTTTCTTT.